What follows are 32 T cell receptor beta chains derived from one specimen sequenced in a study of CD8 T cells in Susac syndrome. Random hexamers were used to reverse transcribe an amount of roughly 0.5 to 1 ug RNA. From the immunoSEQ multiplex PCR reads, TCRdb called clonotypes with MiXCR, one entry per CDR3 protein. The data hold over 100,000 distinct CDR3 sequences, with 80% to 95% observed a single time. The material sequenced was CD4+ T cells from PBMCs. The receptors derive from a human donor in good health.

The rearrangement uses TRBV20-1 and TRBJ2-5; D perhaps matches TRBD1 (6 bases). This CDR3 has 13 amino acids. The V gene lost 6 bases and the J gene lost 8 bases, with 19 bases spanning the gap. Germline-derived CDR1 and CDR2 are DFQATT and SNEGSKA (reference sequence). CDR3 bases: TGCAGTGCCACCATAGGGACACGCCGTACCCAGTACTTC. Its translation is CSATIGTRRTQYF.

CDR3 region: CASSLIQANYGYTF. CDR3 DNA: TGTGCCAGCAGTTTGATCCAAGCCAACTATGGCTACACCTTC. This chain joins TRBV6-2 or TRBV6-3 and TRBJ1-2, with unresolved D. Germline V gene data show CDR1 as MNHEY and CDR2 as SVGEGT. Between the trimmed V and J ends, which lost 4 bases and 2 bases, there was a span of 11 bases. The CDR3 is 14 residues long.

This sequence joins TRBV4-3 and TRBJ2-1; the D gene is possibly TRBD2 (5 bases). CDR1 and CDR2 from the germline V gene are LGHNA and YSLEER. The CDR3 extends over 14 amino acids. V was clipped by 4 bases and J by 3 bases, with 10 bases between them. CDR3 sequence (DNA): TGCGCCAGCAGCCCAGCGGTGGGCTACAATGAGCAGTTCTTC. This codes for CASSPAVGYNEQFF.

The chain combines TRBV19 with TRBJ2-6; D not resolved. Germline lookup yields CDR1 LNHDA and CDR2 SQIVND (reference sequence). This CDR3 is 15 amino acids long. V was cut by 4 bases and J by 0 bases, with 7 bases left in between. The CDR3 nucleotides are TGTGCCAGTAGTAGGGTTAGCTCTGGGGCCAACGTCCTGACTTTC. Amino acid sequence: CASSRVSSGANVLTF. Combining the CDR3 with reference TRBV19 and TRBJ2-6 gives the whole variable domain DGGITQSPKYLFRKEGQNVTLSCEQNLNHDAMYWYRQDPGQGLRLIYYSQIVNDFQKGDIAEGYSVSREKKESFPLTVTSAQKNPTAFYLCASSRVSSGANVLTFGAGSRLTVL.

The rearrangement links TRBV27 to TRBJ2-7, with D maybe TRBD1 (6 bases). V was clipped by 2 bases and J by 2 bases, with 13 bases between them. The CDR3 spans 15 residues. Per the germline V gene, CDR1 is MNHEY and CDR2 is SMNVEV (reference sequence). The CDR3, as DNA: TGTGCCAGCAGTTTAACTCCACAGGGCGCCTACGAGCAGTACTTC. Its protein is CASSLTPQGAYEQYF.

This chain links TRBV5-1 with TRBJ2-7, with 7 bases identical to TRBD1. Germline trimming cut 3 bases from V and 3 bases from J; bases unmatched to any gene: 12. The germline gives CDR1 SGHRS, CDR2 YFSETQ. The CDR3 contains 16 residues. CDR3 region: CASSWGQTDRNYEQYF. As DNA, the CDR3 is TGCGCCAGCAGCTGGGGACAGACCGACCGGAACTACGAGCAGTACTTC.

Here the CDR3 DNA reads TGTGCCAGCCATAAAAGGGATGAGCAGTTCTTC. Translation: CASHKRDEQFF. The chain is built from TRBV2 and TRBJ2-1, with D unclear. The length of the CDR3 is 11 residues. V was clipped by 8 bases and J by 8 bases, with 10 bases between them. CDR1 and CDR2 from the germline V gene are SNHLY and FYNNEI.

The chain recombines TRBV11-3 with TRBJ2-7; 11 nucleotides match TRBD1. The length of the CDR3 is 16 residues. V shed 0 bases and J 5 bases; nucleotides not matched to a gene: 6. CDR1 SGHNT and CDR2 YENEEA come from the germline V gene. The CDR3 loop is CASSLDTDRGQHEQYF. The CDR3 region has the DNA TGTGCCAGCAGCTTAGATACGGACAGGGGGCAGCACGAGCAGTACTTC.

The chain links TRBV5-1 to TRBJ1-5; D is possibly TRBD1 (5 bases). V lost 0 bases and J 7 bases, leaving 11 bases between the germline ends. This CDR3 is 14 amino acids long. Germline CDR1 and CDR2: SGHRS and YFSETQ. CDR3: CASSLGSGSQPQHF. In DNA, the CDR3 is TGCGCCAGCAGCTTGGGCTCAGGGAGCCAGCCCCAGCATTTT.

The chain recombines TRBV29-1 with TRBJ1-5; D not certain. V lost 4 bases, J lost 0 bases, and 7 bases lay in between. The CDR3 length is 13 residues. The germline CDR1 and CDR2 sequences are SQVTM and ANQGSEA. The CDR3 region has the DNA TGCAGCGTTGTAGGCAATAGCAATCAGCCCCAGCATTTT. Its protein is CSVVGNSNQPQHF.

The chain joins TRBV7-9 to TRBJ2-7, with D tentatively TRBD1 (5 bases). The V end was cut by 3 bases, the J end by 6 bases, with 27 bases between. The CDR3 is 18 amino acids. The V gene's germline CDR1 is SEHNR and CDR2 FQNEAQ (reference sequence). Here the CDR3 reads CASSFWGDHETEGFEQYF. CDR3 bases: TGTGCCAGCAGCTTTTGGGGCGACCACGAGACAGAAGGCTTCGAGCAGTACTTC.

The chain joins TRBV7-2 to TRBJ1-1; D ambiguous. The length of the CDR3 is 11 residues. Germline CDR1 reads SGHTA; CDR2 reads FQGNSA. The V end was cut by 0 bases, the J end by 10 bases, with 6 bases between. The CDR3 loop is CASSLATIAFF. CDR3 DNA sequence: TGTGCCAGCAGCTTAGCAACAATAGCTTTCTTT.

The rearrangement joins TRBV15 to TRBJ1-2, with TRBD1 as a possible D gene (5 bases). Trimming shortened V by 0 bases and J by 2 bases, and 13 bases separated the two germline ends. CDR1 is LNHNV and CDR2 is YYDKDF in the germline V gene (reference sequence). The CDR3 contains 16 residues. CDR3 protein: CATSRDLGDVNYGYTF. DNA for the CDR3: TGTGCCACCAGCAGAGATCTAGGGGATGTCAACTATGGCTACACCTTC.

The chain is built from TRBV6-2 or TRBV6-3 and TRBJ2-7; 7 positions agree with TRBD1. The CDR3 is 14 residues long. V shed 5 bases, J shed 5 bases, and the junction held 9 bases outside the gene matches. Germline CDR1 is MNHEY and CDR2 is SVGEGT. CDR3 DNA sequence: TGTGCCAGCAGTAGGAAACAGGGGACCCACGAGCAGTACTTC. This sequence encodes CASSRKQGTHEQYF.

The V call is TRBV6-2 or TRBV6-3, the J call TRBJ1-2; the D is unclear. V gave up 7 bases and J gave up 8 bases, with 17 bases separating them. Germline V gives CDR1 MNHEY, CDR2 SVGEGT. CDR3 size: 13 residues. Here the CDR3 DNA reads TGTGCCAGCAACCCGGACGGATCAACGGGCTACACCTTC. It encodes CASNPDGSTGYTF.

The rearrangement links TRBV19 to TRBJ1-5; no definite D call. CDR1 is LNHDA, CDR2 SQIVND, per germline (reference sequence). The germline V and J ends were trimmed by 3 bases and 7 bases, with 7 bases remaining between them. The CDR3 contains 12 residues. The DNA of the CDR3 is TGTGCCAGTAGTATTCAAGGGCAGCCCCAGCATTTT. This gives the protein CASSIQGQPQHF.

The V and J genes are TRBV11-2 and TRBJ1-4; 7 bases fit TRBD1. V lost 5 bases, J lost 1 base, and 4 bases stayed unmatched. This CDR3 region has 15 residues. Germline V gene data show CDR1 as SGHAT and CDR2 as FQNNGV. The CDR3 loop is CASSLGQKTNEKLFF. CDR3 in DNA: TGTGCCAGCAGCCTGGGACAGAAAACTAATGAAAAACTGTTTTTT.

DNA of the CDR3: TGCAGCGTCTTCAGGAATGAAAAACTGTTTTTT. Residues: CSVFRNEKLFF. The V gene is TRBV29-1, the J gene TRBJ1-4; D is undetermined. The CDR3 contains 11 residues. V lost 6 bases and J 5 bases, leaving 7 bases between the germline ends. CDR1 is SQVTM, CDR2 ANQGSEA, per germline.

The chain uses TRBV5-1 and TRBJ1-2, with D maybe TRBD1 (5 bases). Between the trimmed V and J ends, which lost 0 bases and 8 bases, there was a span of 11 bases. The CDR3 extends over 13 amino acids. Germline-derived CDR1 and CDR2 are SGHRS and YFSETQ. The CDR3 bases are TGCGCCAGCAGCTTGGACAACTCAGGGGGCTACACCTTC. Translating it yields CASSLDNSGGYTF.

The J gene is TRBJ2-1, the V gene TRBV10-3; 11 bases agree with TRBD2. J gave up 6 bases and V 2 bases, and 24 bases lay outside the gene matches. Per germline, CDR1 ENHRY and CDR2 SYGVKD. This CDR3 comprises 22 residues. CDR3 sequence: CAISEGLAIAGGGQKPFNEQFF. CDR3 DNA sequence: TGTGCCATCAGTGAGGGCTTAGCTATAGCGGGGGGGGGCCAAAAGCCTTTCAATGAGCAGTTCTTC.

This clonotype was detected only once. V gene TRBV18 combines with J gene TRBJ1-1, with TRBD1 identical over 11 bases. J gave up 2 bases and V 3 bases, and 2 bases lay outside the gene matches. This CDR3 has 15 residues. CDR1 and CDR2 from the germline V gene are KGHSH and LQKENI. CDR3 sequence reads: CASSPGTGGNTEAFF. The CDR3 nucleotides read TGTGCCAGCTCACCTGGGACAGGGGGAAACACTGAAGCTTTCTTT.

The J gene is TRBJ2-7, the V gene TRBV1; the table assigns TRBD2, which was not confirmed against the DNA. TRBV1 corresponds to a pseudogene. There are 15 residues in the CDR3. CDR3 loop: CTSSQSSGRMVEQYF. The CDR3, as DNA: TGCACCAGCAGCCAATCCAGCGGGAGAATGGTCGAGCAGTACTTC.

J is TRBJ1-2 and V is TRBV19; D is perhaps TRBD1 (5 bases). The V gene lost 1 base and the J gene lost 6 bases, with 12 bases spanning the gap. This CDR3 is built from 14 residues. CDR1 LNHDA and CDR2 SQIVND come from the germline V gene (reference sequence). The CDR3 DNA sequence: TGTGCCAGTAGTATAGTACAGGAAAGTAATGGCTACACCTTC. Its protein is CASSIVQESNGYTF.

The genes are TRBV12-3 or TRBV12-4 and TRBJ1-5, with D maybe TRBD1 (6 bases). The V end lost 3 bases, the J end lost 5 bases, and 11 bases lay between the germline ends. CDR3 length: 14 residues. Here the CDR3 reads CASSFATGYQPQHF. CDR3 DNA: TGTGCCAGCAGTTTCGCGACAGGTTATCAGCCCCAGCATTTT.

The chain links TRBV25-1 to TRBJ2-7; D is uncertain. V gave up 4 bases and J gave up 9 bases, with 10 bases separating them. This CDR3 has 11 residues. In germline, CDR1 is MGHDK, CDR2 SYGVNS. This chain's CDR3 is CASSGGALQYF. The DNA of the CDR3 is TGTGCCAGCAGTGGAGGAGCACTGCAGTACTTC.

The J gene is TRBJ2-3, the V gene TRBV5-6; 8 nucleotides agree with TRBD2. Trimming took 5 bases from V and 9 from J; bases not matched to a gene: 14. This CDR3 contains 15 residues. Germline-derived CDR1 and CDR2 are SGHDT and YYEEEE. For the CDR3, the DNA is TGTGCCAGCAGTCCAGGGAGCATCTCGGGAGGGACGCAGTATTTT. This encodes CASSPGSISGGTQYF.

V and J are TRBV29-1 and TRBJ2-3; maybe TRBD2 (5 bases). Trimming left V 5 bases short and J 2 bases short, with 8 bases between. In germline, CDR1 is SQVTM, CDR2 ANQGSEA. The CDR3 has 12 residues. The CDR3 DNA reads TGCAGCGTTAAGAGGGCCACAGATACGCAGTATTTT. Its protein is CSVKRATDTQYF.

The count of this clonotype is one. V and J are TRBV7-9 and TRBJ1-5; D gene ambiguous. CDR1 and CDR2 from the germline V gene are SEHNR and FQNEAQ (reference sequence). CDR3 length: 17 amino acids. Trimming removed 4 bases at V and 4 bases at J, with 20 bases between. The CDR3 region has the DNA TGTGCCAGCAGCTCCTCCTCGTCGACCCTGGGAAATCAGCCCCAGCATTTT. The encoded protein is CASSSSSSTLGNQPQHF. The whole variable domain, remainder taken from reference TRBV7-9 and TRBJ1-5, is DTGVSQNPRHKITKRGQNVTFRCDPISEHNRLYWYRQTLGQGPEFLTYFQNEAQLEKSRLLSDRFSAERPKGSFSTLEIQRTEQGDSAMYLCASSSSSSTLGNQPQHFGDGTRLSIL.

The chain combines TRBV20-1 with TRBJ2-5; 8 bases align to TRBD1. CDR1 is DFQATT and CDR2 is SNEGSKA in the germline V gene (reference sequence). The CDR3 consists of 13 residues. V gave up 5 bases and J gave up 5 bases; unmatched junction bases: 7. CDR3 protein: CSAEDRAGETQYF. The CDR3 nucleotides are TGCAGTGCTGAGGACAGGGCAGGGGAGACCCAGTACTTC.

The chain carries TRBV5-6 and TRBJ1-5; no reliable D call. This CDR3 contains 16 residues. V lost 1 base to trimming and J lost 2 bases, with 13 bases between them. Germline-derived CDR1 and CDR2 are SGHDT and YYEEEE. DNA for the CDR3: TGTGCCAGCAGCTTGCAAGCCGGTATTGGCAATCAGCCCCAGCATTTT. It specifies CASSLQAGIGNQPQHF. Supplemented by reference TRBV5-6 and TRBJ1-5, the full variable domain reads DAGVTQSPTHLIKTRGQQVTLRCSPKSGHDTVSWYQQALGQGPQFIFQYYEEEERQRGNFPDRFSGHQFPNYSSELNVNALLLGDSALYLCASSLQAGIGNQPQHFGDGTRLSIL.

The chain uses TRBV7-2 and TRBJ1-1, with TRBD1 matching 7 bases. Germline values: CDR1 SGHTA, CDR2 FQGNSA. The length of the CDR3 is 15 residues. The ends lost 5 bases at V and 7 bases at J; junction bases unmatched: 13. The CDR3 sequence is CASSRFSTGAHEAFF. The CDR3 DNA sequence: TGTGCCAGCAGCCGTTTCTCTACAGGGGCTCATGAAGCTTTCTTT.

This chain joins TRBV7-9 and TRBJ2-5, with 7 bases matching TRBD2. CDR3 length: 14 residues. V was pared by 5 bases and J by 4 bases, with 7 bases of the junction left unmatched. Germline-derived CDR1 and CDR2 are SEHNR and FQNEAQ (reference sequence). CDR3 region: CASSPRLAPETQYF. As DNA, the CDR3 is TGTGCCAGCAGCCCCCGACTAGCCCCAGAGACCCAGTACTTC.